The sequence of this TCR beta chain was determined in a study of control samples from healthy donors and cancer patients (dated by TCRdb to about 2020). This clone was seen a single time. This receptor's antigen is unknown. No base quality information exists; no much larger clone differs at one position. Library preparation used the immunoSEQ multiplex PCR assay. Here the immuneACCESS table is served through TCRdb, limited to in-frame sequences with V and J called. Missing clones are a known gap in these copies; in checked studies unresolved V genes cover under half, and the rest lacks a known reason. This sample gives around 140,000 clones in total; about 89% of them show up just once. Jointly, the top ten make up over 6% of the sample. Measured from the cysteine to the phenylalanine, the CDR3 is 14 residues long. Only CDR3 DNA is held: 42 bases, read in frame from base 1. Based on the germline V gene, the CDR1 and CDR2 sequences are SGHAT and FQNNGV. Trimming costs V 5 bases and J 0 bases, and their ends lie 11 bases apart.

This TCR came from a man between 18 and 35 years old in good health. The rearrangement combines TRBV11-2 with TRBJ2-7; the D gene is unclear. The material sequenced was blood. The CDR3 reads CASSLTEFSYEQYF. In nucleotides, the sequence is TGTGCCAGCAGCCTTACAGAATTCTCCTACGAGCAGTACTTC.